Below are 10 T cell receptor beta chains sequenced from a single sample in a study of monozygotic twins with inflammatory bowel disease. TCRdb reanalyzed the 5' RACE reads and collapses them to one entry per CDR3 protein, without DNA. This repertoire comprises a few hundred thousand distinct CDR3 sequences; its ten largest clones make up 5.6%. The sequencing input was blood. The receptors derive from a human donor with ulcerative colitis or Crohn's disease, or a healthy co-twin of an affected twin (not recorded which).

The rearrangement uses TRBV7-9 and TRBJ2-1; TCRdb lists TRBD2, though no DNA is available to test this call. The CDR3 is 16 amino acids. The germline CDR1 and CDR2 sequences are SEHNR and FQNEAQ (reference sequence). This CDR3 is CASKEPGLASYNEQFF.

The chain carries TRBV7-2 and TRBJ2-5; TCRdb's D call of TRBD2 is untestable without DNA. The CDR3 length is 15 residues. Looked up from germline, CDR1 is SGHTA and CDR2 is FQGNSA. CDR3 residues: CASSLLLAGAETQYF.

The chain links TRBV6-1 to TRBJ2-1; the TRBD1 assignment by TCRdb is unverifiable without DNA. The CDR3 sequence is 14 residues long. Germline lookup yields CDR1 MNHNS and CDR2 SASEGT. CDR3 in amino acids: CASSPRGPYNEQFF.

The chain is built from TRBV6-2 or TRBV6-3 and TRBJ2-4; TCRdb gives TRBD2 as the D gene, but with no DNA this cannot be confirmed. Germline V CDR1 and CDR2: MNHEY, SVGEGT. CDR3 length equals 20 residues. CDR3 loop: CASRGLGGLAGAGDKNIQYF.

The V and J genes are TRBV3-1 and TRBJ2-5; there is no DNA to check the TCRdb D call of TRBD1. Germline lookup yields CDR1 LGHDT and CDR2 YNNKEL (reference sequence). The CDR3 sequence is 15 residues long. CDR3 amino acids: CASSQGTGVQETQYF.

J is TRBJ2-1 and V is TRBV18. The CDR3 runs to 12 residues. Germline V CDR1 and CDR2: KGHSH, LQKENI. The CDR3 protein is CASSNLEDEQFF.

This chain uses TRBV9 with TRBJ1-2. The CDR3 sequence is 13 residues long. Per the germline V gene, CDR1 is SGDLS and CDR2 is YYNGEE. The CDR3: CASSVEGGMGYTF.

The chain employs TRBV10-1 and TRBJ2-5; with no DNA, the TCRdb D assignment of TRBD2 cannot be verified. Germline CDR1 WNHNN, CDR2 SYGVQD (reference sequence). This CDR3 contains 15 residues. The CDR3 reads CASSSGASGKETQYF.

The chain employs TRBV7-2 and TRBJ2-7; TCRdb proposes TRBD1, but this gene call is untestable without DNA. Germline assignment: CDR1 SGHTA and CDR2 FQGNSA. The CDR3 spans 14 residues. The CDR3 sequence is CASTLGHKAYEQYF. Drawing the rest from reference TRBV7-2 and TRBJ2-7, the complete variable domain is GAGVSQSPSNKVTEKGKDVELRCDPISGHTALYWYRQSLGQGLEFLIYFQGNSAPDKSGLPSDRFSAERTGGSVSTLTIQRTQQEDSAVYLCASTLGHKAYEQYFGPGTRLTVT.

This chain connects TRBV27 to TRBJ1-1. This CDR3 region has 14 residues. Germline-derived CDR1 and CDR2 are MNHEY and SMNVEV (reference sequence). The CDR3 is CASSLSITNTEAFF.